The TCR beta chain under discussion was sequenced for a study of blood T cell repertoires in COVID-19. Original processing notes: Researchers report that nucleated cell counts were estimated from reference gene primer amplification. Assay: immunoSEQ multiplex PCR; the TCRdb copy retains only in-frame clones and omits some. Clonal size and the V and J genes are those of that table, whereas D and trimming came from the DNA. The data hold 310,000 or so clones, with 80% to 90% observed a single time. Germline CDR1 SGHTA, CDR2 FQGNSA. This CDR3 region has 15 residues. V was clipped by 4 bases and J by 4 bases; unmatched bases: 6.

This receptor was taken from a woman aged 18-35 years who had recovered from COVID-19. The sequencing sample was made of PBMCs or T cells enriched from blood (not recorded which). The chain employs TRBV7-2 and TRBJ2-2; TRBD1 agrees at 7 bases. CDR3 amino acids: CASSYKQGSTGELFF. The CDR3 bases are TGTGCCAGCAGCTACAAACAGGGGAGCACCGGGGAGCTGTTTTTT.